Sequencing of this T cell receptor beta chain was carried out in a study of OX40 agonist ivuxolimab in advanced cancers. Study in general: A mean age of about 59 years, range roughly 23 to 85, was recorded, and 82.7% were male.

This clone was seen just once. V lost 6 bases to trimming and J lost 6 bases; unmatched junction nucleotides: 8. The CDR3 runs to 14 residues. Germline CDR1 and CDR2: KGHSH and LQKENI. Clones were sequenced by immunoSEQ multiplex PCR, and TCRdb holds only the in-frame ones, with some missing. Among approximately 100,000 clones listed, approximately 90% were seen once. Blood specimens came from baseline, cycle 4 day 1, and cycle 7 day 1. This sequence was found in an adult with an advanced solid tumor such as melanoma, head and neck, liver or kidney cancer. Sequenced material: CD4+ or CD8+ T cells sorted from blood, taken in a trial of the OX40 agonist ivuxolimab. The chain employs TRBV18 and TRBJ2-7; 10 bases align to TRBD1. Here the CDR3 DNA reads TGTGCCAGCTCCGTAGGACAGGGGGTAGGCGAGCAGTACTTC. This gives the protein CASSVGQGVGEQYF. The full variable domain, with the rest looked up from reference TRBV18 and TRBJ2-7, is NAGVMQNPRHLVRRRGQEARLRCSPMKGHSHVYWYRQLPEEGLKFMVYLQKENIIDESGMPKERFSAEFPKEGPSILRIQQVVRGDSAAYFCASSVGQGVGEQYFGPGTRLTVT.